A selection of T cell receptor beta chains follows, all from one sample in a study of Graves' ophthalmopathy and Graves' hyperthyroidism. TCRdb redid the calling of the multiplex PCR reads with MiXCR, one entry per CDR3 protein. This table has approximately 700,000 distinct CDR3 sequences, over 40% appearing once. The sequenced sample was peripheral blood. All receptors come from an adult man with Graves' ophthalmopathy. The CDR3 runs from the conserved cysteine through the conserved F or W. The D gene is left open where the match is weak. The size field is filled for only some rows; it gives once, few, many or a size class.

v_gene	abundance	j_gene	d_gene	CDR3nt	CDR3aa
TRBV28	-	TRBJ1-5	-	TGTGCCAGCGATGTACAGATGCGTCAGCCCCAGCATTTT	CASDVQMRQPQHF
TRBV7-2	many	TRBJ2-6	TRBD2	TGTGCCAGCAGCTTACTTCTAGCGGGGGGGCCCGGGGCCAACGTCCTGACTTTC	CASSLLLAGGPGANVLTF
TRBV7-2	-	TRBJ2-7	-	TGTGCCAGCACCCGGGCGAGGGGGGACTACGAGCAGTACTTC	CASTRARGDYEQYF
TRBV19	-	TRBJ2-3	-	TGTGCCAGTAGTTCCGTCGCAGATACGCAGTATTTT	CASSSVADTQYF
TRBV12-3/TRBV12-4	few	TRBJ1-1	-	TGTGCCAGCAGTTTTGGGTCGGGCCAGGGAAGGCCCCTGGACACTGAAGCTTTCTTT	CASSFGSGQGRPLDTEAFF
TRBV12-3/TRBV12-4	few	TRBJ1-1	-	TGTGCCAGCAGTCCATGGATCGTGGGGGCAAACACTGAAGCTTTCTTT	CASSPWIVGANTEAFF
TRBV12-3/TRBV12-4	-	TRBJ2-2	-	TGTGCCAGCAGTTTTCGTCAGAACACCGGGGAGCTGTTTTTT	CASSFRQNTGELFF
TRBV10-3	-	TRBJ1-5	TRBD1	TGTGCTATCTCGACAGGGAGTCAGCCCCAGCATTTT	CAISTGSQPQHF
TRBV24-1	-	TRBJ2-7	-	TGTGCCACCAGTGCCGGAGCGGGCGGCTACGAGCAGTACTTC	CATSAGAGGYEQYF
TRBV12-3/TRBV12-4	-	TRBJ1-5	TRBD1	TGTGCCAGCAGCCCGACAGGGGTAGGTCAGCCCCAGCATTTT	CASSPTGVGQPQHF
TRBV25-1	-	TRBJ2-5	-	TGTGCCAGCTCACAACAGACTCAAGAGACCCAGTACTTC	CASSQQTQETQYF
TRBV7-2	few	TRBJ1-5	-	TGTGCCAGCAGCTTGACAGAAAATCAGCCCCAGCATTTT	CASSLTENQPQHF
TRBV7-6	many	TRBJ2-5	TRBD2	TGTGCCAGCACCTCCCCGGGGGGGGAAGAGACCCAGTACTTC	CASTSPGGEETQYF
TRBV19	many	TRBJ1-1	-	TGTGCCAGTGTTAGGTCCTCTGAAGCTTTCTTT	CASVRSSEAFF
TRBV16	many	TRBJ2-6	-	TGTGCCAGCACCCAGGGGCCAGACCAAGATCTGACTTTC	CASTQGPDQDLTF
TRBV19	many	TRBJ1-6	-	TGTGCCAGTAGTCGACTTTCTAATTCACCCCTCCACTTT	CASSRLSNSPLHF
TRBV7-9	-	TRBJ2-5	-	TGTGCCAGCTGGGACGGCCAAGAGACCCAGTACTTC	CASWDGQETQYF
TRBV4-3	few	TRBJ1-1	-	TGCGCCAGCAGCCAAGTGGGAGGGGTTCGGGCTTTCTTT	CASSQVGGVRAFF
TRBV7-3	-	TRBJ2-7	TRBD2	TGCGCCAGCAGCCAAGACAACCTACTAGCGGGCCGCTACGAGCAGTACTTC	CASSQDNLLAGRYEQYF
TRBV11-3	many	TRBJ2-5	-	TGTGCCAGCAGCACCAATGGGCCTCCGGGGGAGACCCAGTACTTC	CASSTNGPPGETQYF
TRBV20-1	few	TRBJ2-7	-	TGCAGTGCTGAAATCCGGAGCCTAGCAGACCGCTACGAGCAGTACTTC	CSAEIRSLADRYEQYF
TRBV10-3	-	TRBJ2-7	-	TGTGCCAGCAGTTGGACAGAAAGTCAGAACGAGCAGTACTTC	CASSWTESQNEQYF
TRBV11-2	-	TRBJ1-1	TRBD1	TGTGCCTGGAGTGCAACTACCTGGGACAGGAGGGCTGAAGCTTTCTTT	CAWSATTWDRRAEAFF
TRBV5-6	once	TRBJ2-6	-	TGTGCCATCAGCTTTCCCCACTCTGGGGCCAACGTCCTGACTTTC	CAISFPHSGANVLTF
TRBV19	many	TRBJ1-2	-	TGTGCCAGTAGTATTCTCAGCCAGACCTATGGCTACACCTTC	CASSILSQTYGYTF
TRBV2	-	TRBJ1-2	TRBD1	TGTGCCAGCAGTGACCCGGGACAGGGGGCAGACTATGGCTACACCTTC	CASSDPGQGADYGYTF
TRBV6-6	-	TRBJ1-3	TRBD1	TGTGCCTTATTAGGGGGCCCTGGAAACACCATATATTTT	CALLGGPGNTIYF
TRBV19	-	TRBJ2-7	TRBD1	TGTGCCAGTGGGGGGACAGGGGGCGGCAGCGAGCAGTACTTC	CASGGTGGGSEQYF
TRBV12-3/TRBV12-4	many	TRBJ2-5	TRBD2	TGTGCCAGCAGTCTAACAGCGGGAGGCCCCCAAGAGACCCAGTACTTC	CASSLTAGGPQETQYF
TRBV7-9	few	TRBJ1-1	-	TGTGCCAGCAGCCCCGGGGGGAGGTTGAACACTGAAGCTTTCTTT	CASSPGGRLNTEAFF
TRBV7-2	-	TRBJ2-2	-	TGTGCCAGCAGCCCAGGCTATGAGAGGGCCGGGGAGCTGTTTTTT	CASSPGYERAGELFF
TRBV20-1	few	TRBJ2-5	-	TGCAGTGCTAGAGAAAACCTGGTGGGAGAGACCCAGTACTTC	CSARENLVGETQYF
TRBV2	-	TRBJ1-5	TRBD1	TGTGCCAGCAGTGCCAGGACAGGGAGTCAGCCCCAGCATTTT	CASSARTGSQPQHF
TRBV20-1	-	TRBJ2-7	TRBD2	TGCAGTGCTAGAGCAAGCGGGAAGGACGAGCAGTACTTC	CSARASGKDEQYF
TRBV24-1	-	TRBJ1-2	-	TGTGCCACCAGTGATCCTCAGGGGAATGGCTACACCTTC	CATSDPQGNGYTF
TRBV25-1	-	TRBJ2-2	-	TGCGCCAGCAGTGAGTCGGGGCACACCGGGGAGCTGTTTTTT	CASSESGHTGELFF
TRBV15	-	TRBJ1-6	TRBD1	TGTGCCACCAGCAGAGACCGGGACAGGGGGCTTTCACCCCTCCACTTT	CATSRDRDRGLSPLHF
TRBV7-2	many	TRBJ2-5	-	TGTGCCAGCAGCCAACACGATGAAGAGACCCAGTACTTC	CASSQHDEETQYF
TRBV7-2	many	TRBJ2-7	-	TGTGCCAGCAGCTTAGATAACGGTTTTGGCGAGCAGTACTTC	CASSLDNGFGEQYF
TRBV20-1	-	TRBJ1-5	-	TGCAGTGCTAAACCGGACGGCAGGGCTATGGCCCAGCATTTT	CSAKPDGRAMAQHF
TRBV2	many	TRBJ2-7	TRBD1	TGTGCCAGCAGTGGTGGACAGGGTCTTTACGAGCAGTACTTC	CASSGGQGLYEQYF
TRBV18	-	TRBJ2-7	TRBD2	TGTGCCAGCTCACCAAGCGGGGTTATCGTCGACGAGCAGTACTTC	CASSPSGVIVDEQYF
TRBV4-1	-	TRBJ2-7	-	TGCGCCAGCAGCCACATGGACAGTTCTAGCTACGAGCAGTACTTC	CASSHMDSSSYEQYF
TRBV12-3/TRBV12-4	-	TRBJ1-4	TRBD1	TGTGCCAGCAGTTGGGACAGGGAGGCAACTAATGAAAAACTGTTTTTT	CASSWDREATNEKLFF
TRBV19	-	TRBJ1-6	-	TGTGCCAGTAGTTCGGTAGGAGGGGCCCTCCACTTT	CASSSVGGALHF
TRBV10-3	-	TRBJ2-5	-	TGTGCCATCAGTGGAGGGGGGCTCCAAGAGACCCAGTACTTC	CAISGGGLQETQYF